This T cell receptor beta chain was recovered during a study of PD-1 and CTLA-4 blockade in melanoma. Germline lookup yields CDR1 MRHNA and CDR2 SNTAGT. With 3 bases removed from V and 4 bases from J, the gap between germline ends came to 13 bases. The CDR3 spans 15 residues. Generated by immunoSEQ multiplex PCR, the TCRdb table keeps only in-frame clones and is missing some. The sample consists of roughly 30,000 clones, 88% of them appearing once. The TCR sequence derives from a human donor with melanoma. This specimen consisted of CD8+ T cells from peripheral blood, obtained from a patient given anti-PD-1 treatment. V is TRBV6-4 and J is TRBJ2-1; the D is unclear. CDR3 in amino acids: CASSDGYPFYNEQFF. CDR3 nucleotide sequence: TGTGCCAGCAGTGATGGTTACCCTTTTTACAATGAGCAGTTCTTC.